A single sample is the source of the 13 T cell receptor beta chains below, sequenced in a study of immune characterization of retroperitoneal liposarcoma (dated by TCRdb to about 2019). Library method: PCR. Sequencing relied on a NextSeq 500. TCRdb applied fastp at Q25 and MiXCR to the public reads, then kept only in-frame beta chains. Here each entry gathers all rows of one CDR3 protein and keeps the most common genes and DNA. This sample has around 20,000 distinct CDR3 sequences in its table, and more than 30% of those were observed once. The ten largest clones represent roughly 7.3% of the sample. Sample: blood. The source of these receptors is a male donor with retroperitoneal liposarcoma.

The table lists this clonotype with a few counts. CDR3 protein: CASRGGGGGTDTQYF. The CDR3 region has the DNA TGTGCCAGCAGGGGGGGAGGCGGTGGCACAGATACGCAGTATTTT. The chain joins TRBV11-2 to TRBJ2-3; D perhaps matches TRBD2 (6 bases). The CDR3 has 15 amino acids. Germline-derived CDR1 and CDR2 are SGHAT and FQNNGV. V lost 6 bases to trimming and J lost 1 base, with 14 bases between them.

The chain combines TRBV6-6 with TRBJ1-2; D is undetermined. Per germline, CDR1 MNHNY and CDR2 SVGAGI (reference sequence). Between the trimmed V and J ends, which lost 2 bases and 3 bases, there was a span of 10 bases. The CDR3 has 14 amino acids. The CDR3 DNA follows: TGTGCCAGCAGTTACGCGCGGTCATACTATGGCTACACCTTC. This gives the protein CASSYARSYYGYTF.

This clonotype was counted a few times. One junction end does not reproduce the germline sequence, and a read error may be involved. This chain uses TRBV7-2 with TRBJ2-1; TRBD2 matches at 7 bases. Judging by the DNA end, TRBJ2-7 fits better; the J call may be wrong. The CDR3 runs to 16 residues. Germline V CDR1 and CDR2: SGHTA, FQGNSA. The CDR3 nucleotides are TGCGCCAGCAGCCAAGATCTAGCGGTTTCCTACAATGAGCAGTACTTC. Translated: CASSQDLAVSYNEQYF.

Sample share makes this clonotype medium-sized. As DNA, the CDR3 is TGTGCCAGCAGCTTCGGAGGGCGAGAGACCCAGTACTTC. Its protein is CASSFGGRETQYF. V gene TRBV11-3 combines with J gene TRBJ2-5; a possible D gene is TRBD2 (6 bases). Germline-derived CDR1 and CDR2 are SGHNT and YENEEA. V lost 3 bases to trimming and J lost 4 bases, with 9 bases between them. This CDR3 comprises 13 residues.

This sequence joins TRBV10-3 and TRBJ1-6, with 7 bases identical to TRBD1. With 2 bases clipped from V and 7 bases from J, the junction kept 2 bases outside the gene matches. Germline CDR1 ENHRY, CDR2 SYGVKD. This CDR3 region has 14 residues. The CDR3, as DNA: TGTGCCATCAGTGAGACAGGGGCCAATTCACCCCTCCACTTT. Protein sequence: CAISETGANSPLHF.

By its share, this clonotype is large. The V gene is TRBV7-2, the J gene TRBJ2-1; TRBD2 matches 7 bases. J gave up 10 bases and V 1 base, and 7 bases lay outside the gene matches. The CDR3 consists of 14 residues. CDR1 and CDR2 from the germline V gene are SGHTA and FQGNSA. The CDR3 DNA follows: TGTGCCAGCAGCTTAGATCCTAGCGGCTACGAGCAGTTCTTC. Protein: CASSLDPSGYEQFF.

About this clonotype: Mismatch with germline at one junction end may stem from a read error. The genes are TRBV12-3 or TRBV12-4 and TRBJ1-3, with 7 bases lining up with TRBD1. The CDR3 totals 17 residues. The CDR3 region has the DNA TGTGCCAGCAGTCTCGTACAGGGGCAAACCTCTGGAAACACCACATATTTT. It translates to CASSLVQGQTSGNTTYF.

With respect to this clonotype: Since no conserved phenylalanine or tryptophan closes the CDR3, a read error is the likely cause. The DNA is left out, because the CDR3 cannot be placed on it with certainty; the CDR3 is given as TCRdb lists it. V and J are TRBV5-3 and TRBJ2-5; the tabulated D call, TRBD2, remains unverified against the DNA. TRBV5-3 qualifies as an ORF whose function is uncertain. The CDR3 is 15 residues long, counting both termini. CDR3 region: CARSLAPTYEQYFGP.

This rearrangement joins TRBV11-3 to TRBJ2-1, with no clear D. TRBJ2-7 matches the DNA end more closely, so the J call is doubtful. The CDR3 loop spans 13 amino acids. The germline V gene has CDR1 SGHNT and CDR2 YENEEA. The CDR3 loop is CASSLGVGNEQYF. Written as DNA, the CDR3 is TGTGCCAGCAGCTTAGGAGTAGGCAATGAGCAGTACTTC.

This rearrangement joins TRBV6-5 to TRBJ1-1; a weak D match, TRBD1 (5 bases). The germline V gene encodes CDR1 MNHEY and CDR2 SVGAGI. CDR3 length equals 16 residues. Trimming removed 0 bases at V and 5 bases at J, with 16 bases between. CDR3 amino acids: CASSYSTTVTLTEAFF. For the CDR3, the DNA is TGTGCCAGCAGTTACTCGACGACAGTTACCCTTACTGAAGCTTTCTTT.

This clonotype counts as medium-sized. This sequence joins TRBV27 and TRBJ2-1; the D gene is possibly TRBD2 (5 bases). Trimming took off 7 bases at V and 7 bases at J, with 20 bases between the two ends. Germline-derived CDR1 and CDR2 are MNHEY and SMNVEV (reference sequence). This CDR3 is 15 amino acids long. In DNA form, the CDR3 reads TGTGCCAGCACCAGCGGCCCCCCGGAGACAAATGAGCAGTTCTTC. As protein: CASTSGPPETNEQFF.

This clonotype was picked up many times. This chain joins TRBV6-1 and TRBJ2-2, with D unresolved. CDR1 MNHNS and CDR2 SASEGT come from the germline V gene. The CDR3 has 12 amino acids. This CDR3 is CACRAGTGELFF. Written as DNA, the CDR3 is TGTGCTTGTAGGGCTGGGACCGGGGAGCTGTTTTTT.

This clonotype has at least ten counts. The chain recombines TRBV7-2 with TRBJ2-1; D may correspond to TRBD1 or TRBD2 (5 bases each). The better agreement between TRBJ2-7 and the DNA end casts doubt on the J call. Germline CDR1 reads SGHTA; CDR2 reads FQGNSA. This CDR3 contains 15 residues. In nucleotides, the CDR3 is TGTGCCAGCAGCCCTGGGGCAGGGAGCTCCTACGAGCAGTACTTC. Translating it yields CASSPGAGSSYEQYF.